This record looks at one T cell receptor beta chain sequence and its context. The V gene's germline CDR1 is LNHDA and CDR2 SQIVND (reference sequence). Trimming stripped 3 bases from V and 8 bases from J, with 7 bases between. The CDR3 loop spans 12 amino acids. The sample comes from a study of control samples from healthy donors and cancer patients. Assay used: immunoSEQ multiplex PCR; TCRdb lists only in-frame clones, some missing. The sample lists around 100,000 clones, approximately 84% occurring once. The sequence derives from a woman in her fifties or sixties in good health. V and J are TRBV19 and TRBJ1-4; D remains unclear. The sequencing input was blood. CDR3 DNA: TGTGCCAGTAGTATCTTGGCAGAAAAACTGTTTTTT. Protein: CASSILAEKLFF. Combining the CDR3 with reference TRBV19 and TRBJ1-4 gives the whole variable domain DGGITQSPKYLFRKEGQNVTLSCEQNLNHDAMYWYRQDPGQGLRLIYYSQIVNDFQKGDIAEGYSVSREKKESFPLTVTSAQKNPTAFYLCASSILAEKLFFGSGTQLSVL.